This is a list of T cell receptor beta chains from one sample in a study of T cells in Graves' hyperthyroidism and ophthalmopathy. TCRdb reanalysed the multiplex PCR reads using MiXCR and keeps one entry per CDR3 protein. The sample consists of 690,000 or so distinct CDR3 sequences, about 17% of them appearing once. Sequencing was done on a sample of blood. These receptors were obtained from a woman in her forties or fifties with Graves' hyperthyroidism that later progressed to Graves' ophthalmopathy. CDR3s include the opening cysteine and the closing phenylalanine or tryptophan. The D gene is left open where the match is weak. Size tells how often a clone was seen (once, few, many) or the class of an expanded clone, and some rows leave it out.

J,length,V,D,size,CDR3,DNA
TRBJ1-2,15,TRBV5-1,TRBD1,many,CASSIRGDRDYGYTF,TGCGCCAGCAGCATCAGAGGCGACAGGGACTATGGCTACACCTTC
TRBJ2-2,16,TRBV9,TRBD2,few,CASSPTSGGLTGELFF,TGTGCCAGCAGCCCTACTAGCGGGGGGTTGACCGGGGAGCTGTTTTTT
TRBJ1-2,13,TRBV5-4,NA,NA,CASSLAGASISTF,TGTGCCAGCAGCTTGGCGGGGGCGAGTATATCCACCTTC
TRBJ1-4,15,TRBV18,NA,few,CASSPQGTANEKLFF,TGTGCCAGCTCACCACAGGGGACGGCTAATGAAAAACTGTTTTTT
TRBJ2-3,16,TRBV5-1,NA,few,CASSLMGPGGGNTQYF,TGCGCCAGCAGCTTGATGGGGCCAGGGGGAGGGAATACGCAGTATTTT
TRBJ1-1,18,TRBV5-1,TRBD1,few,CASSSSLDRGAMNTEAFF,TGCGCCAGCAGCTCTTCCTTAGACAGGGGCGCCATGAACACTGAAGCTTTCTTT
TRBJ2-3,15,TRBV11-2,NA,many,CASSFTGWGTDTQYF,TGTGCCAGCAGCTTCACTGGATGGGGCACAGATACGCAGTATTTT
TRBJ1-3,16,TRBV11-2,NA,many,CASSYLFPGSGNTIYF,TGTGCCAGCAGCTACTTATTCCCGGGCTCTGGAAACACCATATATTTT
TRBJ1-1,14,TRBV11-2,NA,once,CASSVDGQYTEAFF,TGTGCCAGCAGCGTAGACGGGCAATACACTGAAGCTTTCTTT
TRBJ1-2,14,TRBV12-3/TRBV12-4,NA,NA,CASTRDTFNYGYTF,TGTGCCAGCACCCGGGACACCTTTAACTATGGCTACACCTTC
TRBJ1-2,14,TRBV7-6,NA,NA,CASSTEGRGVGYTF,TGTGCCAGCAGCACAGAAGGCCGCGGAGTAGGCTACACCTTC
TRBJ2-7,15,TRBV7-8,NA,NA,CASSLVPGIPYEQYF,TGTGCCAGCAGCTTAGTACCAGGGATCCCCTACGAGCAGTACTTC
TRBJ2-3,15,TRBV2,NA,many,CASREQGSSTDTQYF,TGTGCCAGCAGGGAACAGGGAAGTAGCACAGATACGCAGTATTTT
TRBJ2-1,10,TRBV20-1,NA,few,CSALNNEQFF,TGCAGTGCCCTAAACAATGAGCAGTTCTTC
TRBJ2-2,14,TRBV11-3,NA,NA,CASSGRGGTGELFF,TGTGCCAGCAGCGGCAGGGGGGGCACCGGGGAGCTGTTTTTT
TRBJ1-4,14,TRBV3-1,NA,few,CASSQVGANEKLFF,TGTGCCAGCAGCCAAGTTGGGGCGAATGAAAAACTGTTTTTT
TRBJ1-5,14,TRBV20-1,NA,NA,CSARAPTRNQPQHF,TGCAGTGCTAGAGCCCCCACCCGGAATCAGCCCCAGCATTTT
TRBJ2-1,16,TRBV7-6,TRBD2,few,CASSLGRGAPMNEQFF,TGTGCCAGCAGCTTAGGGCGGGGGGCACCTATGAATGAGCAGTTCTTC
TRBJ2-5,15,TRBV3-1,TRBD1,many,CASSNAGTGQETQYF,TGTGCCAGCAGCAATGCCGGGACAGGCCAAGAGACCCAGTACTTC
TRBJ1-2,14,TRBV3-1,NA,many,CASSQGAVDYGYTF,TGTGCCAGCTCCCAAGGGGCCGTGGACTATGGCTACACCTTC